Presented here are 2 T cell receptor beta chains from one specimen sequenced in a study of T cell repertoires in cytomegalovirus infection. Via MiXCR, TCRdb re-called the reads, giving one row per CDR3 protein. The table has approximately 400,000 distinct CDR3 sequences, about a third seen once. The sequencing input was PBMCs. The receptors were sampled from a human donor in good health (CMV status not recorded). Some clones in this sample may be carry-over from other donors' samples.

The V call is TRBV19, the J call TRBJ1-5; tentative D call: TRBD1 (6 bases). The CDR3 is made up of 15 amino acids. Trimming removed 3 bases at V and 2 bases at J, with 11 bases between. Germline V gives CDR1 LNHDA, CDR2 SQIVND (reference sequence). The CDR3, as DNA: TGTGCCAGTAGTATTCGGGCAGGGGGCAATCAGCCCCAGCATTTT. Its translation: CASSIRAGGNQPQHF.

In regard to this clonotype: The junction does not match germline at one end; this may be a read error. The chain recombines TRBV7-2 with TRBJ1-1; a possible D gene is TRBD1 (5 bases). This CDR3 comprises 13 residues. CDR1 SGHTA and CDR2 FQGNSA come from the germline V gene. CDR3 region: CARSLEGTTESFF. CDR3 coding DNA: TGTGCCAGAAGCCTAGAAGGGACCACTGAATCTTTCTTT.